This TCR beta chain was documented in a study of blood T cell repertoires in COVID-19. Germline V gene sequence: CDR1 LNHDA, CDR2 SQIVND (reference sequence). The CDR3 contains 15 residues. The trim removed 5 bases at V and 4 bases at J, leaving 6 bases unmatched. This table comes from immunoSEQ multiplex PCR, and its TCRdb copy is limited to in-frame clones, with some not included. The table lists roughly 75,000 clones, around 84% of them singletons. Specimen: peripheral blood. The chain joins TRBV19 to TRBJ2-2; 8 nucleotides match TRBD1. The sequence was obtained from a woman aged 70 to 79 with acute or convalescent COVID-19. This CDR3 reads CASSLQTGATGELFF. CDR3 nucleotide sequence: TGTGCCAGTAGTTTACAGACAGGGGCCACCGGGGAGCTGTTTTTT.